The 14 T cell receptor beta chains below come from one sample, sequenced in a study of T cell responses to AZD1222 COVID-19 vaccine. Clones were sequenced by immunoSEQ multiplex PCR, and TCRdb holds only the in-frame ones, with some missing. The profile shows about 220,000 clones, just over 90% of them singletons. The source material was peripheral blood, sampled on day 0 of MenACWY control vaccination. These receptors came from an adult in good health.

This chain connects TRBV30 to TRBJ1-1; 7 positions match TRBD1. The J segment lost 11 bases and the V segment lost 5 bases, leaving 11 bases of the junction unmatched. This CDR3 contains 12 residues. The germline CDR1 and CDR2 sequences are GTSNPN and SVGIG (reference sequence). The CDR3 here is CAWGDSRLAAFF. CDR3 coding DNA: TGTGCCTGGGGGGACAGTCGTTTGGCGGCTTTCTTT.

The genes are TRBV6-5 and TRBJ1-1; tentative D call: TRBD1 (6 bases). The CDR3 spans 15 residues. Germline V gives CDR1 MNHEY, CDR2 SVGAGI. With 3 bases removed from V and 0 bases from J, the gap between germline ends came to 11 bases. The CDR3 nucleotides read TGTGCCAGCAGTTATGAGGCAGGGGTGAACACTGAAGCTTTCTTT. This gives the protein CASSYEAGVNTEAFF.

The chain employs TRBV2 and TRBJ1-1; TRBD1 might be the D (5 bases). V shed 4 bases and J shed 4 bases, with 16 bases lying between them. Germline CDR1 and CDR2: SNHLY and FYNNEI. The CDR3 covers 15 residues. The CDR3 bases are TGTGCCAGCAGTGCAGGGTCAGGGACGCGCACTGAAGCTTTCTTT. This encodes CASSAGSGTRTEAFF.

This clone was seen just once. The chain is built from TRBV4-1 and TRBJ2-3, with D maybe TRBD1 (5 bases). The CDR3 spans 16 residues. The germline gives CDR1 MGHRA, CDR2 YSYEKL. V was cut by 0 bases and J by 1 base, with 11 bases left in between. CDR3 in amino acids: CASSQEGVVGTDTQYF. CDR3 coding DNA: TGCGCCAGCAGCCAAGAAGGGGTGGTGGGCACAGATACGCAGTATTTT.

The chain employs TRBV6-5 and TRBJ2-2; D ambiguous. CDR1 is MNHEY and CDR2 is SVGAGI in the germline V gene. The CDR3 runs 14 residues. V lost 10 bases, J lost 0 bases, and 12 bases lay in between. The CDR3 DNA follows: TGTGCCATCGTCCCACCCTCGAACACCGGGGAGCTGTTTTTT. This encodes CAIVPPSNTGELFF.

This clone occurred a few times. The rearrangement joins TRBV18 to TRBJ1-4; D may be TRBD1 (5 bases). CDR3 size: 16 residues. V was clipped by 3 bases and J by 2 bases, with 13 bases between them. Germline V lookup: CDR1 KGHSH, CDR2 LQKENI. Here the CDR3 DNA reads TGTGCCAGCTCACCTCAGGCCGGGGGGACTAATGAAAAACTGTTTTTT. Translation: CASSPQAGGTNEKLFF.

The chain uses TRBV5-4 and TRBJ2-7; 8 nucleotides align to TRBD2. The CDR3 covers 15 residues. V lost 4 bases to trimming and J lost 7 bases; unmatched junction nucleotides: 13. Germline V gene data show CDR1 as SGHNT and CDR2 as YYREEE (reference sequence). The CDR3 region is CASSPRAVAGREQYF. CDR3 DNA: TGTGCCAGCAGCCCGCGGGCGGTAGCGGGGCGGGAGCAGTACTTC. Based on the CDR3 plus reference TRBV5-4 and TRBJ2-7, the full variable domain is ETGVTQSPTHLIKTRGQQVTLRCSSQSGHNTVSWYQQALGQGPQFIFQYYREEENGRGNFPPRFSGLQFPNYSSELNVNALELDDSALYLCASSPRAVAGREQYFGPGTRLTVT.

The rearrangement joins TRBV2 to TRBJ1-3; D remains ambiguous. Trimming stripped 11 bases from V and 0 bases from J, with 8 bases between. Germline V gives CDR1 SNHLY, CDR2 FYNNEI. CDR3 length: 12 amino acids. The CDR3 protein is CAGRDSGNTIYF. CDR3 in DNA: TGTGCCGGACGGGACTCTGGAAACACCATATATTTT.

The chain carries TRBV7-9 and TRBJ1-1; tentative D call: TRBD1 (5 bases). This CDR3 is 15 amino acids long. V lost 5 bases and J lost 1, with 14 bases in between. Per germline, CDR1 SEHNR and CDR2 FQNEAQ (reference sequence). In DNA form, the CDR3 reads TGTGCCAGCAGCACAGAGGGACTCAAGAACACTGAAGCTTTCTTT. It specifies CASSTEGLKNTEAFF.

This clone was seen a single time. CDR3 region: CASSEYPVSGQPQHF. The CDR3 region has the DNA TGTGCCAGCAGTGAATATCCGGTTTCTGGTCAGCCCCAGCATTTT. The chain carries TRBV6-1 and TRBJ1-5; D unclear. This CDR3 contains 15 residues. Trimming shortened V by 2 bases and J by 6 bases, and 14 bases separated the two germline ends. Germline loops: CDR1 MNHNS, CDR2 SASEGT.

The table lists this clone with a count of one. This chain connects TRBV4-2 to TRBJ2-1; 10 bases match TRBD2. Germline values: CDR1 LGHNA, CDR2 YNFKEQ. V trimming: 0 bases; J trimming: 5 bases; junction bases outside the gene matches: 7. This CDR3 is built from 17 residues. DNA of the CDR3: TGTGCCAGCAGCCAAGATCTTCTCCTAGCGGGGGACAATGAGCAGTTCTTC. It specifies CASSQDLLLAGDNEQFF.

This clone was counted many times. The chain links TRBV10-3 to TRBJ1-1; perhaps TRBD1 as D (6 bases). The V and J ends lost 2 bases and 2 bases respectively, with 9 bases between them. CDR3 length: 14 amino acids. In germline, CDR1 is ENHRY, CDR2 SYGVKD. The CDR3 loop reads CAISETGPNTEAFF. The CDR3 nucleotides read TGTGCCATCAGTGAGACAGGGCCCAACACTGAAGCTTTCTTT.

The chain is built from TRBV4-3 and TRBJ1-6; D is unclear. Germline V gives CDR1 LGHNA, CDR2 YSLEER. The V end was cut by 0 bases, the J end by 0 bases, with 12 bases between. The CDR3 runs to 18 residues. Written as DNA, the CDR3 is TGCGCCAGCAGCCAAGATTATGCCCAGAGCTCCTATAATTCACCCCTCCACTTT. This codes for CASSQDYAQSSYNSPLHF.

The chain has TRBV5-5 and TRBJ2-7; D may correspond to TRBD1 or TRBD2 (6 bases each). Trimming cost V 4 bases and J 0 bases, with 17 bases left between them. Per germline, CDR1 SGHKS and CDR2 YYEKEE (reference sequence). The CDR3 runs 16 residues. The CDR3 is CASSPTTGGTSYEQYF. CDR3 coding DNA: TGTGCCAGCAGCCCGACGACAGGAGGGACCTCCTACGAGCAGTACTTC.